The clone carrying this T cell receptor beta chain was recorded a few times. Its antigen is as yet unknown. Healthy bone marrow donors made up the cohort. Germline assignment: CDR1 SGHNT and CDR2 YYREEE (reference sequence). V shed 4 bases and J shed 8 bases, with 22 bases lying between them. The CDR3 consists of 15 residues. PCR primers comprised 60 Vbeta and 13 Jbeta primers. Clones were sequenced by immunoSEQ multiplex PCR, and TCRdb holds only the in-frame ones, with some missing. Among 150,000 or so clones listed, approximately 86% were seen once. This sample was included in a study of cytomegalovirus exposure and HLA in healthy donors. Whole-study results and caveats: In an earlier analysis, most TCR beta V segments were productive about 87% or about 30% of the time. Judged likely to be a sequencing artifact was a cluster of highly shared sequence variants. In vitro work confirmed that three CMV-associated chains recognize CMV antigens.

The sequencing sample was made of PBMCs. V gene TRBV5-4 combines with J gene TRBJ2-7; D may be TRBD2 (6 bases). The sequence was collected from a male donor in good health and CMV-seronegative. Written as DNA, the CDR3 is TGTGCCAGCAGCGACCCGCGGGACGCTCTTTTCAAGCAGTACTTC. This codes for CASSDPRDALFKQYF.